The next 19 T cell receptor beta chains were all read from a single sample in a study of T cells after yellow fever vaccination. In TCRdb, the 5' RACE reads were re-called with MiXCR into one record per CDR3 protein. The sample yields some 560,000 distinct CDR3 sequences, approximately 16% seen once. The material was PBMCs, obtained 5 to 6 days after the first yellow fever vaccination. The receptors were gathered from a man younger than 30 who received the YFV17D yellow fever vaccine.

The genes are TRBV6-4 and TRBJ2-7; tentative D call: TRBD2 (6 bases). Deletions cut 0 bases from V and 4 bases from J, with 16 bases between. CDR3 size: 16 residues. The V gene's germline CDR1 is MRHNA and CDR2 SNTAGT. The CDR3 protein is CASSDSEAGIDYEQYV. The CDR3 coding sequence is TGTGCCAGCAGTGACTCTGAGGCGGGGATTGATTACGAGCAGTACGTC.

The sample holds a few counts of this clonotype. This chain joins TRBV18 and TRBJ2-7, with a tentative D call TRBD1 (5 bases). Trimming took off 5 bases at V and 4 bases at J, with 12 bases between the two ends. This CDR3 region has 13 residues. The V gene's germline CDR1 is KGHSH and CDR2 LQKENI. CDR3 bases: TGTGCCAGCTCAAAAGGGGTCCAATACGAGCAGTACGTC. This sequence encodes CASSKGVQYEQYV.

This clonotype occurred a few times. This chain joins TRBV7-2 and TRBJ2-2; 8 bases fit TRBD2. There are 16 residues in the CDR3. Germline V lookup: CDR1 SGHTA, CDR2 FQGNSA. The J segment lost 0 bases and the V segment lost 4 bases, leaving 4 bases of the junction unmatched. CDR3 sequence (DNA): TGTGCCAGCAGCTGGGCGGGGGGATCGAACACCGGGGAGCTGTTTTTT. It translates to CASSWAGGSNTGELFF. Drawing the rest from reference TRBV7-2 and TRBJ2-2, the complete variable domain is GAGVSQSPSNKVTEKGKDVELRCDPISGHTALYWYRQSLGQGLEFLIYFQGNSAPDKSGLPSDRFSAERTGGSVSTLTIQRTQQEDSAVYLCASSWAGGSNTGELFFGEGSRLTVL.

The CDR3 sequence: CASMGAPRTDTQYF. The CDR3 bases are TGTGCCAGCATGGGGGCCCCCCGCACAGATACGCAGTATTTT. J is TRBJ2-3 and V is TRBV6-2 or TRBV6-3; possible D gene TRBD1, 6 bases. Germline CDR1 is MNHEY and CDR2 is SVGEGT. The CDR3 has 14 amino acids. The ends were cut back, 7 bases at V and 1 base at J, with 12 bases in the middle.

This clonotype appeared a few times. The rearrangement joins TRBV5-1 to TRBJ2-7, with 8 bases fitting TRBD2. The germline V gene encodes CDR1 SGHRS and CDR2 YFSETQ. With 2 bases clipped from V and 2 bases from J, the junction kept 12 bases outside the gene matches. The CDR3 covers 17 residues. CDR3 sequence reads: CASSFVVAGGTPYEQYF. DNA of the CDR3: TGCGCCAGCAGCTTCGTCGTTGCGGGGGGAACCCCCTACGAGCAGTACTTC.

This chain joins TRBV14 and TRBJ2-3; no firm D call. Trimming pared 0 bases from V and 5 bases from J, leaving 6 bases between. The CDR3 loop spans 13 amino acids. Germline loops: CDR1 SGHDN, CDR2 FVKESK. The CDR3 DNA sequence: TGTGCCAGCAGCCAAGATCTTAAAGATACGCAGTATTTT. This encodes CASSQDLKDTQYF.

The chain joins TRBV12-5 to TRBJ2-7, with D unresolved. The CDR3 extends over 15 amino acids. V was shortened by 6 bases and J by 4 bases, with 19 bases between the two germline ends. The germline CDR1 and CDR2 sequences are LGHNT and FRNRAP. The CDR3 reads CASGSMDGPLYEQYF. The CDR3 coding sequence is TGTGCTAGTGGCTCCATGGACGGACCTCTATACGAGCAGTACTTC.

This chain joins TRBV20-1 and TRBJ2-1, with TRBD2 matching over 7 bases. The germline V gene encodes CDR1 DFQATT and CDR2 SNEGSKA (reference sequence). This CDR3 is 13 amino acids long. The CDR3 sequence: CGGLGGVANEQFF. Written as DNA, the CDR3 is TGCGGGGGGTTGGGGGGGGTGGCGAATGAGCAGTTCTTC.

The V and J genes are TRBV7-9 and TRBJ2-5, with 7 bases that match TRBD1. The CDR3 length is 15 residues. After removal of 5 bases from V and 2 bases from J, the junction contained 8 bases not matched to a gene. CDR1 is SEHNR, CDR2 FQNEAQ, per germline (reference sequence). For the CDR3, the DNA is TGTGCCAGCAGCCCAGGCTGGGGACAGCAAGAGACCCAGTACTTC. Protein product: CASSPGWGQQETQYF.

The rearrangement links TRBV19 to TRBJ2-1; 7 bases map to TRBD2. Unmatched junction bases numbered 0, after V lost 5 bases and J lost 8 bases. The CDR3 spans 11 residues. Looked up from germline, CDR1 is LNHDA and CDR2 is SQIVND (reference sequence). The CDR3 bases are TGTGCCAGTAGTGGGGGGGATGAGCAGTTCTTC. It yields the protein CASSGGDEQFF.

This clonotype was recorded a few times. For the CDR3, the DNA is TGCAGTGCTAGAGATCCTCGGCGGAGAAATCAGCCCCAGCATTTT. It specifies CSARDPRRRNQPQHF. The chain combines TRBV20-1 with TRBJ1-5; D is uncertain. Germline V lookup: CDR1 DFQATT, CDR2 SNEGSKA (reference sequence). The CDR3 is 15 residues long. Trimming took off 0 bases at V and 4 bases at J, with 13 bases between the two ends.

This clonotype was picked up many times. The chain carries TRBV6-4 and TRBJ2-2; no clear D gene. Trimming pared 0 bases from V and 5 bases from J, leaving 4 bases between. The CDR3 has 13 residues. Germline V gene lookup returns CDR1 MRHNA and CDR2 SNTAGT. The CDR3 bases are TGTGCCAGCAGTGACTCGACTACCGGGGAGCTGTTTTTT. Translation gives CASSDSTTGELFF.

The CDR3 nucleotides are TGTGCCAGCAGCGTAGAACCCTCTTGGGCCAAAAACATTCAGTACTTC. It specifies CASSVEPSWAKNIQYF. The chain uses TRBV9 and TRBJ2-4; D remains unclear. This CDR3 is 16 amino acids long. The V end lost 0 bases, the J end lost 1 base, and 11 bases lay between the germline ends. Per the germline V gene, CDR1 is SGDLS and CDR2 is YYNGEE. Together with reference TRBV9 and TRBJ2-4, the CDR3 gives the full variable domain: DSGVTQTPKHLITATGQRVTLRCSPRSGDLSVYWYQQSLDQGLQFLIQYYNGEERAKGNILERFSAQQFPDLHSELNLSSLELGDSALYFCASSVEPSWAKNIQYFGAGTRLSVL.

This clonotype has more than one count but fewer than ten. This rearrangement joins TRBV20-1 to TRBJ2-1; 13 nucleotides match TRBD2. Germline V CDR1 and CDR2: DFQATT, SNEGSKA (reference sequence). With 6 bases clipped from V and 6 bases from J, the junction kept 5 bases outside the gene matches. This CDR3 has 14 residues. CDR3 region: CSAPTSGGANEQFF. Here the CDR3 DNA reads TGCAGTGCCCCCACTAGCGGGGGGGCCAATGAGCAGTTCTTC.

The chain carries TRBV20-1 and TRBJ1-3; 9 bases agree with TRBD1. The V and J ends lost 4 bases and 4 bases, in that order; junction bases with no gene match: 8. Germline CDR1 DFQATT, CDR2 SNEGSKA (reference sequence). CDR3 size: 15 residues. CDR3: CSATVTGTGGNTIYF. For the CDR3, the DNA is TGCAGTGCTACGGTAACCGGGACAGGGGGAAACACCATATATTTT.

The rearrangement joins TRBV3-1 to TRBJ2-7; 9 positions match TRBD2. The CDR3 is made up of 16 amino acids. Per germline, CDR1 LGHDT and CDR2 YNNKEL (reference sequence). Unmatched junction bases numbered 17, after V lost 3 bases and J lost 11 bases. CDR3 amino acids: CASSHEKAGGQGWKYF. The CDR3 DNA reads as TGTGCCAGCAGCCATGAAAAAGCGGGGGGCCAAGGGTGGAAGTACTTC.

This clonotype has only one observation. V gene TRBV18 combines with J gene TRBJ1-1; maybe TRBD1 (6 bases). V was clipped by 4 bases and J by 9 bases, with 18 bases between them. This CDR3 comprises 14 residues. Germline CDR1 and CDR2: KGHSH and LQKENI. The CDR3: CASSQSSGGPQAFF. The CDR3 DNA reads TGTGCCAGCTCACAATCCTCGGGGGGCCCACAAGCTTTCTTT.

This chain joins TRBV6-2 or TRBV6-3 and TRBJ2-5; D is possibly TRBD1 (5 bases). V lost 2 bases to trimming and J lost 4 bases, with 17 bases between them. Germline V gene lookup returns CDR1 MNHEY and CDR2 SVGEGT. The CDR3 is made up of 16 amino acids. Here the CDR3 DNA reads TGTGCCAGCAGTTACGGGTTAGGGGTTAGGGGAGAGACCCAGTACTTC. Its protein is CASSYGLGVRGETQYF.

The rearrangement joins TRBV20-1 to TRBJ2-3; tentative D call: TRBD2 (6 bases). V shed 1 base and J shed 2 bases, with 16 bases lying between them. The germline CDR1 and CDR2 sequences are DFQATT and SNEGSKA (reference sequence). The CDR3 extends over 16 amino acids. CDR3: CSARVGGGASTDTQYF. CDR3 DNA: TGCAGTGCTAGAGTAGGAGGCGGGGCTTCCACAGATACGCAGTATTTT.